A selection of T cell receptor beta chains follows, all from one sample in a study of blood T cells in healthy people across ages. A single record per CDR3 protein comes from TCRdb applying MiXCR to the 5' RACE reads. The profile covers about 2 million distinct CDR3 sequences, with approximately 50% appearing a single time and approximately 2.1% taken by the ten largest. Specimen: blood. The receptor set was obtained from a woman between 40 and 50 years old in good health. The CDR3 runs from the conserved cysteine through the conserved F or W. A D gene is named only where the DNA matches it firmly. Part of the rows lack a size; the others show once, few, many or a class for expanded clones.

cdr3_aa: CASSLDMGGEQFF; cdr3_nt: TGCGCCAGCAGCTTGGATATGGGAGGAGAGCAGTTCTTC; d_call: .; clone_size: .; v_call: TRBV5-1; j_call: TRBJ2-1
cdr3_aa: CASSYGGQAKDTQYF; cdr3_nt: TGTGCCAGCAGTTACGGGGGACAGGCGAAAGATACGCAGTATTTT; d_call: TRBD1; clone_size: .; v_call: TRBV6-6; j_call: TRBJ2-3
cdr3_aa: CASSLWVASADTQYF; cdr3_nt: TGTGCCAGCAGTTTATGGGTGGCTAGCGCAGATACGCAGTATTTT; d_call: .; clone_size: .; v_call: TRBV28; j_call: TRBJ2-3
cdr3_aa: CASSSMGQGGNEQFF; cdr3_nt: TGTGCCAGCAGCAGTATGGGACAGGGCGGCAATGAGCAGTTCTTC; d_call: TRBD1; clone_size: few; v_call: TRBV5-5; j_call: TRBJ2-1
cdr3_aa: CASSLRENGSYGYTF; cdr3_nt: TGTGCCAGCAGCTTAAGGGAGAACGGATCCTATGGCTACACCTTC; d_call: .; clone_size: few; v_call: TRBV7-2; j_call: TRBJ1-2
cdr3_aa: CSVNRVETQYF; cdr3_nt: TGCAGCGTTAACAGGGTAGAGACCCAGTACTTC; d_call: .; clone_size: few; v_call: TRBV29-1; j_call: TRBJ2-5
cdr3_aa: CASSPRLADSNEQFF; cdr3_nt: TGTGCCAGCAGCCCCCGACTAGCGGATAGCAATGAGCAGTTCTTC; d_call: TRBD2; clone_size: .; v_call: TRBV11-3; j_call: TRBJ2-1
cdr3_aa: CASMALETQYF; cdr3_nt: TGTGCCAGTATGGCGTTGGAGACCCAGTACTTC; d_call: .; clone_size: once; v_call: TRBV6-6; j_call: TRBJ2-5
cdr3_aa: CSVPGLAPDTQYF; cdr3_nt: TGCAGCGTTCCGGGACTAGCTCCAGATACGCAGTATTTT; d_call: TRBD2; clone_size: .; v_call: TRBV29-1; j_call: TRBJ2-3
cdr3_aa: CASFPGGAGLAGFEQYF; cdr3_nt: TGTGCCAGCTTCCCCGGAGGGGCAGGACTAGCGGGGTTCGAGCAGTACTTC; d_call: TRBD2; clone_size: .; v_call: TRBV6-1; j_call: TRBJ2-7
cdr3_aa: CSARELSYGYTF; cdr3_nt: TGCAGTGCCAGGGAATTAAGCTATGGCTACACCTTC; d_call: .; clone_size: .; v_call: TRBV20-1; j_call: TRBJ1-2
cdr3_aa: CASRAVIPDTQYF; cdr3_nt: TGTGCCAGCAGGGCCGTTATCCCAGATACGCAGTATTTT; d_call: .; clone_size: .; v_call: TRBV28; j_call: TRBJ2-3
cdr3_aa: CASTEQGVSYEQYF; cdr3_nt: TGTGCCTCCACCGAACAGGGGGTTTCCTACGAGCAGTACTTC; d_call: TRBD1; clone_size: few; v_call: TRBV25-1; j_call: TRBJ2-7
cdr3_aa: CSTTGLAGSIDTQYF; cdr3_nt: TGCAGCACTACGGGACTAGCGGGGTCTATAGATACGCAGTATTTT; d_call: TRBD2; clone_size: .; v_call: TRBV29-1; j_call: TRBJ2-3
cdr3_aa: CASSYFVLHPLHF; cdr3_nt: TGTGCCAGCAGTTACTTCGTTCTTCATCCCCTCCACTTT; d_call: .; clone_size: .; v_call: TRBV6-2/TRBV6-3; j_call: TRBJ1-6
cdr3_aa: CASSPLPGQGFEQYF; cdr3_nt: TGCGCCAGCAGCCCACTCCCGGGACAGGGGTTCGAGCAGTACTTC; d_call: TRBD1; clone_size: few; v_call: TRBV5-1; j_call: TRBJ2-7
cdr3_aa: CASSNDRDKNTEAFF; cdr3_nt: TGTGCCAGCAGCAACGACCGGGACAAAAACACTGAAGCTTTCTTT; d_call: .; clone_size: .; v_call: TRBV7-6; j_call: TRBJ1-1
cdr3_aa: CASSLAASGRGEQFF; cdr3_nt: TGTGCCAGCAGTTTAGCAGCCAGCGGTCGTGGTGAGCAGTTCTTC; d_call: .; clone_size: .; v_call: TRBV12-3/TRBV12-4; j_call: TRBJ2-1
cdr3_aa: CSAILGGSTDTQYF; cdr3_nt: TGCAGTGCTATCTTAGGGGGTAGCACAGATACGCAGTATTTT; d_call: .; clone_size: .; v_call: TRBV20-1; j_call: TRBJ2-3
cdr3_aa: CATSWGGRGGEQFF; cdr3_nt: TGTGCCACCAGTTGGGGGGGCCGCGGCGGTGAGCAGTTCTTC; d_call: .; clone_size: few; v_call: TRBV24-1; j_call: TRBJ2-1
cdr3_aa: CASRRSGGGCGYTF; cdr3_nt: TGTGCCAGCAGACGAAGCGGGGGCGGGTGTGGCTACACCTTC; d_call: .; clone_size: .; v_call: TRBV28; j_call: TRBJ1-2
cdr3_aa: CASSPSLRQGDEQFF; cdr3_nt: TGTGCCAGCTCACCCAGTCTGCGACAGGGTGATGAGCAGTTCTTC; d_call: TRBD1; clone_size: .; v_call: TRBV18; j_call: TRBJ2-1
cdr3_aa: CASSQDRLAGGPRQFF; cdr3_nt: TGTGCCAGCAGCCAAGATCGACTAGCGGGAGGGCCAAGACAGTTCTTC; d_call: TRBD2; clone_size: .; v_call: TRBV4-2; j_call: TRBJ2-1
cdr3_aa: CASSLSEVGSGEQYF; cdr3_nt: TGTGCCAGCAGTTTATCGGAGGTGGGGTCCGGCGAGCAGTACTTC; d_call: .; clone_size: many; v_call: TRBV27; j_call: TRBJ2-7
cdr3_aa: CASSEVPLIEQFF; cdr3_nt: TGTGCCAGCAGTGAGGTCCCCCTGATTGAGCAGTTCTTC; d_call: .; clone_size: .; v_call: TRBV2; j_call: TRBJ2-1
cdr3_aa: CASSLMGRVNQETQYF; cdr3_nt: TGTGCCAGCAGCCTGATGGGACGTGTGAACCAAGAGACCCAGTACTTC; d_call: .; clone_size: .; v_call: TRBV3-1; j_call: TRBJ2-5
cdr3_aa: CASGEAPSGYTF; cdr3_nt: TGTGCCAGCGGTGAGGCTCCTAGTGGCTACACCTTC; d_call: .; clone_size: .; v_call: TRBV28; j_call: TRBJ1-2
cdr3_aa: CASSYVAGDTDTQYF; cdr3_nt: TGTGCCAGCAGTTACGTAGCGGGGGACACAGATACGCAGTATTTT; d_call: TRBD2; clone_size: few; v_call: TRBV6-2/TRBV6-3; j_call: TRBJ2-3
cdr3_aa: CSVVAWVRDRNYGYTF; cdr3_nt: TGCAGCGTTGTTGCCTGGGTTAGGGACAGGAACTATGGCTACACCTTC; d_call: TRBD1; clone_size: .; v_call: TRBV29-1; j_call: TRBJ1-2
cdr3_aa: CASSFEAAYEQYF; cdr3_nt: TGCGCCAGCAGCTTCGAAGCAGCCTACGAGCAGTACTTC; d_call: .; clone_size: few; v_call: TRBV5-1; j_call: TRBJ2-7
cdr3_aa: CASSQGVNSGYTF; cdr3_nt: TGTGCCAGCAGCCAGGGGGTTAACTCTGGCTACACCTTC; d_call: TRBD1; clone_size: .; v_call: TRBV13; j_call: TRBJ1-2
cdr3_aa: CSAREWTGRGYGYTF; cdr3_nt: TGCAGTGCTAGAGAATGGACAGGGAGAGGCTATGGCTACACCTTC; d_call: TRBD1; clone_size: .; v_call: TRBV20-1; j_call: TRBJ1-2
cdr3_aa: CSAGRDYQETQYF; cdr3_nt: TGCAGTGCTGGTCGGGACTACCAAGAGACCCAGTACTTC; d_call: .; clone_size: few; v_call: TRBV20-1; j_call: TRBJ2-5
cdr3_aa: CASSPPTGIDQPQLF; cdr3_nt: TGTGCCAGCTCACCGCCAACAGGGATAGATCAGCCCCAGCTTTTT; d_call: .; clone_size: once; v_call: TRBV18; j_call: TRBJ1-5
cdr3_aa: CASSFSAAHGYTF; cdr3_nt: TGTGCCAGCAGTTTCTCCGCGGCCCATGGCTACACCTTC; d_call: .; clone_size: .; v_call: TRBV6-6; j_call: TRBJ1-2
cdr3_aa: CASSQDPAATNEKLFF; cdr3_nt: TGCGCCAGCAGCCAAGATCCGGCGGCAACTAATGAAAAACTGTTTTTT; d_call: .; clone_size: .; v_call: TRBV4-3; j_call: TRBJ1-4